This passage covers 25 T cell receptor beta chains from one sample sequenced in a study of blood T cell repertoires in COVID-19. Here immunoSEQ multiplex PCR was the method, and the copy in TCRdb shows in-frame clones only, minus some. This table has 200,000 to 300,000 clones, 84% appearing once. Sequenced: peripheral blood. Receptor source: a middle-aged man who had recovered from COVID-19.

The chain carries TRBV10-3 and TRBJ2-3; D might be TRBD1 (5 bases). Germline V CDR1 and CDR2: ENHRY, SYGVKD. The CDR3 consists of 15 residues. V was shortened by 0 bases and J by 1 base, with 8 bases between the two germline ends. Here the CDR3 DNA reads TGTGCCATCAGTGAGTCAACAGGCCGCACAGATACGCAGTATTTT. Translated, it gives CAISESTGRTDTQYF.

This chain links TRBV7-9 with TRBJ1-6, with D possibly TRBD1 on 6 matching bases. Trimming shortened V by 5 bases and J by 9 bases, and 17 bases separated the two germline ends. CDR1 and CDR2 from the germline V gene are SEHNR and FQNEAQ (reference sequence). The CDR3 is made up of 15 amino acids. CDR3 region: CASSREQGAASPLHF. CDR3 sequence (DNA): TGTGCCAGCAGCCGAGAACAGGGAGCTGCTTCACCCCTCCACTTT.

J is TRBJ1-6 and V is TRBV5-4, with 7 bases aligning to TRBD1. Germline CDR1 SGHNT, CDR2 YYREEE (reference sequence). The junction had 6 bases not matched to a gene; V was cut back by 5 bases and J by 7 bases. CDR3 length: 14 residues. CDR3 protein: CASREGQVNSPLHF. In nucleotides, the CDR3 is TGTGCCAGCAGGGAAGGACAGGTGAATTCACCCCTCCACTTT.

Only a few counts were recorded for this clone. In DNA, the CDR3 is TGTGCCAGCAGTCAGACTAGGAGGCACACCGGGGAGCTGTTTTTT. As protein: CASSQTRRHTGELFF. The V gene is TRBV14, the J gene TRBJ2-2, with D possibly TRBD2 on 6 matching bases. The CDR3 spans 15 residues. Germline CDR1 and CDR2: SGHDN and FVKESK. Trimming left V 6 bases short and J 3 bases short, with 14 bases between.

V is TRBV21-1 and J is TRBJ2-7; TRBD1, the D gene given by the table, was not confirmed from the DNA. TRBV21-1 is labeled a pseudogene. This CDR3 spans 15 amino acids. This CDR3 reads CASSKTGRSSYEQYF. DNA for the CDR3: TGTGCCAGCAGCAAAACAGGACGTTCCTCCTACGAGCAGTACTTC.

The chain joins TRBV5-1 to TRBJ2-4, with TRBD2 matching over 8 bases. V was clipped by 1 base and J by 0 bases; unmatched bases: 9. Germline-derived CDR1 and CDR2 are SGHRS and YFSETQ. CDR3 length: 18 residues. Here the CDR3 reads CASSLWGGRSPAKNIQYF. DNA for the CDR3: TGCGCCAGCAGCTTGTGGGGCGGGAGGTCCCCAGCCAAAAACATTCAGTACTTC.

The CDR3 bases are TGTGCCAGCAGGGCCCGGTTGGGGGACAGGGGTGGAGATACGCAGTATTTT. Encoded protein: CASRARLGDRGGDTQYF. The chain links TRBV28 to TRBJ2-3; TRBD1 matches at 10 bases. Trimming at V came to 6 bases and at J to 5 bases, leaving 14 bases not matched to a gene. The CDR3 length is 17 residues. Germline CDR1 and CDR2: MDHEN and SYDVKM. Looking up the rest from reference TRBV28 and TRBJ2-3 gives the full variable domain: DVKVTQSSRYLVKRTGEKVFLECVQDMDHENMFWYRQDPGLGLRLIYFSYDVKMKEKGDIPEGYSVSREKKERFSLILESASTNQTSMYLCASRARLGDRGGDTQYFGPGTRLTVL.

This clone appeared a single time. CDR3: CASSFLGAAYEQYF. The CDR3 bases are TGTGCCAGCAGCTTTCTGGGGGCCGCCTACGAGCAGTACTTC. V is TRBV5-5 and J is TRBJ2-7, with a possible D match to TRBD1 (6 bases). Germline CDR1 is SGHKS and CDR2 is YYEKEE (reference sequence). The CDR3 is 14 residues long. Trimming stripped 2 bases from V and 2 bases from J, with 11 bases between. Complete variable domain (other parts from reference TRBV5-5 and TRBJ2-7): DAGVTQSPTHLIKTRGQQVTLRCSPISGHKSVSWYQQVLGQGPQFIFQYYEKEERGRGNFPDRFSARQFPNYSSELNVNALLLGDSALYLCASSFLGAAYEQYFGPGTRLTVT.

The chain carries TRBV2 and TRBJ2-7; 9 nucleotides align to TRBD2. This CDR3 has 14 amino acids. The V gene's germline CDR1 is SNHLY and CDR2 FYNNEI. The trim removed 7 bases at V and 1 base at J, leaving 5 bases unmatched. The CDR3 DNA reads as TGTGCCAGCACCACTAGCGGGTATTCCTACGAGCAGTACTTC. This codes for CASTTSGYSYEQYF. Full variable domain (remainder filled in from reference TRBV2 and TRBJ2-7): EPEVTQTPSHQVTQMGQEVILRCVPISNHLYFYWYRQILGQKVEFLVSFYNNEISEKSEIFDDQFSVERPDGSNFTLKIRSTKLEDSAMYFCASTTSGYSYEQYFGPGTRLTVT.

The chain combines TRBV6-5 with TRBJ1-1; D gene unclear. Trimming left V 0 bases short and J 5 bases short, with 10 bases between. Germline CDR1 and CDR2: MNHEY and SVGAGI. The CDR3 is 14 residues long. This CDR3 is CASSYSGLQTEAFF. As DNA, the CDR3 is TGTGCCAGCAGTTACTCGGGCCTACAAACTGAAGCTTTCTTT.

This chain links TRBV5-5 with TRBJ1-5; 7 nucleotides agree with TRBD1. CDR1 and CDR2 from the germline V gene are SGHKS and YYEKEE (reference sequence). V lost 0 bases and J lost 7; bases outside the gene matches: 1. The CDR3 contains 13 residues. The CDR3 reads CASSLGQGQPQHF. The CDR3 nucleotides read TGTGCCAGCAGCTTGGGACAGGGACAGCCCCAGCATTTT. Based on the CDR3 plus reference TRBV5-5 and TRBJ1-5, the full variable domain is DAGVTQSPTHLIKTRGQQVTLRCSPISGHKSVSWYQQVLGQGPQFIFQYYEKEERGRGNFPDRFSARQFPNYSSELNVNALLLGDSALYLCASSLGQGQPQHFGDGTRLSIL.

This clone came up a few times. V is TRBV28 and J is TRBJ2-7; 10 nucleotides line up with TRBD1. CDR1 and CDR2 from the germline V gene are MDHEN and SYDVKM. J lost 2 bases, V lost 3 bases, and 10 bases had no gene match. CDR3 length: 17 residues. The chain's CDR3 is CASSLATGGQGTYEQYF. The CDR3 DNA follows: TGTGCCAGCAGTTTGGCGACAGGGGGACAGGGGACCTACGAGCAGTACTTC. The entire variable domain, with the rest obtained from reference TRBV28 and TRBJ2-7, is as follows: DVKVTQSSRYLVKRTGEKVFLECVQDMDHENMFWYRQDPGLGLRLIYFSYDVKMKEKGDIPEGYSVSREKKERFSLILESASTNQTSMYLCASSLATGGQGTYEQYFGPGTRLTVT.

CDR3 sequence (DNA): TGTGCCAGCAGCTCGGGGGCGCGGACAGGGCAGACACCCCTCCACTTT. It is translated as CASSSGARTGQTPLHF. V and J are TRBV7-2 and TRBJ1-6; 8 nucleotides agree with TRBD1. Germline lookup yields CDR1 SGHTA and CDR2 FQGNSA. V was pared by 4 bases and J by 11 bases, with 13 bases of the junction left unmatched. This CDR3 is built from 16 residues. Looking up the rest from reference TRBV7-2 and TRBJ1-6 gives the full variable domain: GAGVSQSPSNKVTEKGKDVELRCDPISGHTALYWYRQSLGQGLEFLIYFQGNSAPDKSGLPSDRFSAERTGGSVSTLTIQRTQQEDSAVYLCASSSGARTGQTPLHFGNGTRLTVT.

The V and J genes are TRBV4-1 and TRBJ1-4, with D possibly being TRBD1 (6 bases). The CDR3 totals 14 residues. Per germline, CDR1 MGHRA and CDR2 YSYEKL. V lost 1 base and J 9 bases, leaving 12 bases between the germline ends. This CDR3 reads CASSQGPGTQKLFF. The CDR3 DNA follows: TGCGCCAGCAGCCAAGGCCCGGGGACACAAAAACTGTTTTTT.

This clone is a singleton in its sample. V and J are TRBV24-1 and TRBJ1-2; D is undetermined. The CDR3 has 16 residues. CDR1 is KGHDR, CDR2 SFDVKD, per germline. V lost 1 base, J lost 1 base, and 12 bases lay in between. DNA of the CDR3: TGTGCCACCAGTGATTTAGGAAGAGCAGGTAACTATGGCTACACCTTC. Amino acids: CATSDLGRAGNYGYTF.

The J gene is TRBJ1-4, the V gene TRBV19; D uncertain. Germline values: CDR1 LNHDA, CDR2 SQIVND (reference sequence). This CDR3 contains 16 residues. V dropped 2 bases and J dropped 0 bases, with 10 bases sitting between them. In nucleotides, the CDR3 is TGTGCCAGTAGTATATTTGGAGGTGCAACTAATGAAAAACTGTTTTTT. Protein product: CASSIFGGATNEKLFF.

The chain uses TRBV3-1 (or the pseudogene TRBV3-2) and TRBJ1-1; a possible D gene is TRBD1 (6 bases). CDR1 and CDR2 (germline): LGHDT, YNNKEL (reference sequence). V lost 0 bases, J lost 11 bases, and 16 bases lay in between. CDR3 length: 14 residues. Here the CDR3 reads CASSQDIGGRGAFF. The DNA for the CDR3 is TGTGCCAGCAGCCAAGATATAGGGGGGAGGGGTGCTTTCTTT.

The chain links TRBV30 to TRBJ1-3, with D uncertain. The CDR3 loop spans 14 amino acids. Germline values: CDR1 GTSNPN, CDR2 SVGIG (reference sequence). V lost 0 bases, J lost 3 bases, and 9 bases lay in between. CDR3 residues: CAWSVSQVGNTIYF. In nucleotides, the CDR3 is TGTGCCTGGAGTGTGTCTCAGGTTGGAAACACCATATATTTT. The whole variable domain, filled in from reference TRBV30 and TRBJ1-3, reads SQTIHQWPATLVQPVGSPLSLECTVEGTSNPNLYWYRQAAGRGLQLLFYSVGIGQISSEVPQNLSASRPQDRQFILSSKKLLLSDSGFYLCAWSVSQVGNTIYFGEGSWLTVV.

The chain carries TRBV19 and TRBJ2-5, with D possibly being TRBD1 (6 bases). The CDR3 loop spans 13 amino acids. Per germline, CDR1 LNHDA and CDR2 SQIVND (reference sequence). Trimming left V 8 bases short and J 2 bases short, with 12 bases between. CDR3 protein: CASCDDRQETQYF. The CDR3 nucleotides are TGTGCCAGTTGTGATGACAGGCAAGAGACCCAGTACTTC.

This clone was seen only once. This sequence joins TRBV30 and TRBJ1-5; tentatively, D is TRBD1 (6 bases). V lost 2 bases, J lost 7 bases, and 18 bases lay in between. CDR1 is GTSNPN and CDR2 is SVGIG in the germline V gene (reference sequence). The CDR3 consists of 15 residues. This CDR3 reads CAWSRKWGRGQPQHF. DNA for the CDR3: TGTGCCTGGAGTCGAAAGTGGGGGCGCGGGCAGCCCCAGCATTTT.

The rearrangement uses TRBV19 and TRBJ2-7, with D maybe TRBD1 (6 bases). V was shortened by 6 bases and J by 2 bases, with 17 bases between the two germline ends. This CDR3 is 15 amino acids long. The V gene's germline CDR1 is LNHDA and CDR2 SQIVND (reference sequence). The CDR3 is CASSQRGTGPYEQYF. CDR3 nucleotides: TGTGCCAGTAGCCAAAGGGGGACGGGCCCCTACGAGCAGTACTTC.

The rearrangement uses TRBV15 and TRBJ1-1; a weak D match, TRBD1 (5 bases). V was shortened by 4 bases and J by 7 bases, with 16 bases between the two germline ends. The length of the CDR3 is 14 residues. Germline CDR1 and CDR2: LNHNV and YYDKDF (reference sequence). The CDR3 protein is CATSTGGGRGEAFF. The CDR3, as DNA: TGTGCCACCAGCACGGGGGGTGGTAGAGGTGAAGCTTTCTTT.

The CDR3 loop is CSVDRLAGGPGRHETQYF. In DNA form, the CDR3 reads TGCAGCGTTGACAGACTAGCGGGGGGCCCAGGTCGTCATGAGACCCAGTACTTC. V is TRBV29-1 and J is TRBJ2-5, with 13 bases lining up with TRBD2. The germline gives CDR1 SQVTM, CDR2 ANQGSEA. The CDR3 consists of 18 residues. The V and J ends lost 3 bases and 5 bases, in that order; junction bases with no gene match: 15.

The V and J genes are TRBV6-5 and TRBJ1-6, with D unclear. Trimming took 2 bases from V and 5 from J, leaving 10 bases between them. Germline assignment: CDR1 MNHEY and CDR2 SVGAGI. The CDR3 runs to 15 residues. The CDR3 loop is CASSYGQANNSPLHF. The CDR3 region has the DNA TGTGCCAGCAGTTACGGGCAGGCAAATAATTCACCCCTCCACTTT.

The rearrangement joins TRBV28 to TRBJ1-1; D is undetermined. V lost 3 bases to trimming and J lost 11 bases, with 13 bases between them. The germline CDR1 and CDR2 sequences are MDHEN and SYDVKM. CDR3 length: 12 amino acids. For the CDR3, the DNA is TGTGCCAGCAGTTTGATGAGGCGGCGGGCTTTCTTT. This encodes CASSLMRRRAFF.